The sequence of this T cell receptor (beta chain) was determined in a study of neoadjuvant anti-PD-1 for oral cavity cancer. The overall study: Nivolumab at 3 mg/kg was mostly given biweekly, three to four doses, pre-surgery. Patients without progression received a fourth nivolumab dose around day 43, then surgical resection on days 50-56.

Profiling relied on immunoSEQ multiplex PCR, and the TCRdb table lists in-frame clones only, not all of them. The sample includes around 18,000 clones, 55% to 70% seen only once; the top ten take about 2.7%. Patients were newly diagnosed with stage II-IVA oral cavity squamous cell carcinoma without prior systemic or radiation treatment. From germline, CDR1 is SQVTM and CDR2 ANQGSEA. Germline trimming cut 1 base from V and 6 bases from J; bases unmatched to any gene: 6. The CDR3 is 14 amino acids. The source of this sequence is a person aged 35-80 years with oral cavity squamous cell carcinoma. This chain uses TRBV29-1 with TRBJ2-1; 7 positions match TRBD2. The specimen comprised PBMCs, sampled before nivolumab (anti-PD-1) treatment. The CDR3 spells CSVEGGRAGNEQFF. CDR3 nucleotide sequence: TGCAGCGTTGAAGGCGGGAGAGCGGGCAATGAGCAGTTCTTC.